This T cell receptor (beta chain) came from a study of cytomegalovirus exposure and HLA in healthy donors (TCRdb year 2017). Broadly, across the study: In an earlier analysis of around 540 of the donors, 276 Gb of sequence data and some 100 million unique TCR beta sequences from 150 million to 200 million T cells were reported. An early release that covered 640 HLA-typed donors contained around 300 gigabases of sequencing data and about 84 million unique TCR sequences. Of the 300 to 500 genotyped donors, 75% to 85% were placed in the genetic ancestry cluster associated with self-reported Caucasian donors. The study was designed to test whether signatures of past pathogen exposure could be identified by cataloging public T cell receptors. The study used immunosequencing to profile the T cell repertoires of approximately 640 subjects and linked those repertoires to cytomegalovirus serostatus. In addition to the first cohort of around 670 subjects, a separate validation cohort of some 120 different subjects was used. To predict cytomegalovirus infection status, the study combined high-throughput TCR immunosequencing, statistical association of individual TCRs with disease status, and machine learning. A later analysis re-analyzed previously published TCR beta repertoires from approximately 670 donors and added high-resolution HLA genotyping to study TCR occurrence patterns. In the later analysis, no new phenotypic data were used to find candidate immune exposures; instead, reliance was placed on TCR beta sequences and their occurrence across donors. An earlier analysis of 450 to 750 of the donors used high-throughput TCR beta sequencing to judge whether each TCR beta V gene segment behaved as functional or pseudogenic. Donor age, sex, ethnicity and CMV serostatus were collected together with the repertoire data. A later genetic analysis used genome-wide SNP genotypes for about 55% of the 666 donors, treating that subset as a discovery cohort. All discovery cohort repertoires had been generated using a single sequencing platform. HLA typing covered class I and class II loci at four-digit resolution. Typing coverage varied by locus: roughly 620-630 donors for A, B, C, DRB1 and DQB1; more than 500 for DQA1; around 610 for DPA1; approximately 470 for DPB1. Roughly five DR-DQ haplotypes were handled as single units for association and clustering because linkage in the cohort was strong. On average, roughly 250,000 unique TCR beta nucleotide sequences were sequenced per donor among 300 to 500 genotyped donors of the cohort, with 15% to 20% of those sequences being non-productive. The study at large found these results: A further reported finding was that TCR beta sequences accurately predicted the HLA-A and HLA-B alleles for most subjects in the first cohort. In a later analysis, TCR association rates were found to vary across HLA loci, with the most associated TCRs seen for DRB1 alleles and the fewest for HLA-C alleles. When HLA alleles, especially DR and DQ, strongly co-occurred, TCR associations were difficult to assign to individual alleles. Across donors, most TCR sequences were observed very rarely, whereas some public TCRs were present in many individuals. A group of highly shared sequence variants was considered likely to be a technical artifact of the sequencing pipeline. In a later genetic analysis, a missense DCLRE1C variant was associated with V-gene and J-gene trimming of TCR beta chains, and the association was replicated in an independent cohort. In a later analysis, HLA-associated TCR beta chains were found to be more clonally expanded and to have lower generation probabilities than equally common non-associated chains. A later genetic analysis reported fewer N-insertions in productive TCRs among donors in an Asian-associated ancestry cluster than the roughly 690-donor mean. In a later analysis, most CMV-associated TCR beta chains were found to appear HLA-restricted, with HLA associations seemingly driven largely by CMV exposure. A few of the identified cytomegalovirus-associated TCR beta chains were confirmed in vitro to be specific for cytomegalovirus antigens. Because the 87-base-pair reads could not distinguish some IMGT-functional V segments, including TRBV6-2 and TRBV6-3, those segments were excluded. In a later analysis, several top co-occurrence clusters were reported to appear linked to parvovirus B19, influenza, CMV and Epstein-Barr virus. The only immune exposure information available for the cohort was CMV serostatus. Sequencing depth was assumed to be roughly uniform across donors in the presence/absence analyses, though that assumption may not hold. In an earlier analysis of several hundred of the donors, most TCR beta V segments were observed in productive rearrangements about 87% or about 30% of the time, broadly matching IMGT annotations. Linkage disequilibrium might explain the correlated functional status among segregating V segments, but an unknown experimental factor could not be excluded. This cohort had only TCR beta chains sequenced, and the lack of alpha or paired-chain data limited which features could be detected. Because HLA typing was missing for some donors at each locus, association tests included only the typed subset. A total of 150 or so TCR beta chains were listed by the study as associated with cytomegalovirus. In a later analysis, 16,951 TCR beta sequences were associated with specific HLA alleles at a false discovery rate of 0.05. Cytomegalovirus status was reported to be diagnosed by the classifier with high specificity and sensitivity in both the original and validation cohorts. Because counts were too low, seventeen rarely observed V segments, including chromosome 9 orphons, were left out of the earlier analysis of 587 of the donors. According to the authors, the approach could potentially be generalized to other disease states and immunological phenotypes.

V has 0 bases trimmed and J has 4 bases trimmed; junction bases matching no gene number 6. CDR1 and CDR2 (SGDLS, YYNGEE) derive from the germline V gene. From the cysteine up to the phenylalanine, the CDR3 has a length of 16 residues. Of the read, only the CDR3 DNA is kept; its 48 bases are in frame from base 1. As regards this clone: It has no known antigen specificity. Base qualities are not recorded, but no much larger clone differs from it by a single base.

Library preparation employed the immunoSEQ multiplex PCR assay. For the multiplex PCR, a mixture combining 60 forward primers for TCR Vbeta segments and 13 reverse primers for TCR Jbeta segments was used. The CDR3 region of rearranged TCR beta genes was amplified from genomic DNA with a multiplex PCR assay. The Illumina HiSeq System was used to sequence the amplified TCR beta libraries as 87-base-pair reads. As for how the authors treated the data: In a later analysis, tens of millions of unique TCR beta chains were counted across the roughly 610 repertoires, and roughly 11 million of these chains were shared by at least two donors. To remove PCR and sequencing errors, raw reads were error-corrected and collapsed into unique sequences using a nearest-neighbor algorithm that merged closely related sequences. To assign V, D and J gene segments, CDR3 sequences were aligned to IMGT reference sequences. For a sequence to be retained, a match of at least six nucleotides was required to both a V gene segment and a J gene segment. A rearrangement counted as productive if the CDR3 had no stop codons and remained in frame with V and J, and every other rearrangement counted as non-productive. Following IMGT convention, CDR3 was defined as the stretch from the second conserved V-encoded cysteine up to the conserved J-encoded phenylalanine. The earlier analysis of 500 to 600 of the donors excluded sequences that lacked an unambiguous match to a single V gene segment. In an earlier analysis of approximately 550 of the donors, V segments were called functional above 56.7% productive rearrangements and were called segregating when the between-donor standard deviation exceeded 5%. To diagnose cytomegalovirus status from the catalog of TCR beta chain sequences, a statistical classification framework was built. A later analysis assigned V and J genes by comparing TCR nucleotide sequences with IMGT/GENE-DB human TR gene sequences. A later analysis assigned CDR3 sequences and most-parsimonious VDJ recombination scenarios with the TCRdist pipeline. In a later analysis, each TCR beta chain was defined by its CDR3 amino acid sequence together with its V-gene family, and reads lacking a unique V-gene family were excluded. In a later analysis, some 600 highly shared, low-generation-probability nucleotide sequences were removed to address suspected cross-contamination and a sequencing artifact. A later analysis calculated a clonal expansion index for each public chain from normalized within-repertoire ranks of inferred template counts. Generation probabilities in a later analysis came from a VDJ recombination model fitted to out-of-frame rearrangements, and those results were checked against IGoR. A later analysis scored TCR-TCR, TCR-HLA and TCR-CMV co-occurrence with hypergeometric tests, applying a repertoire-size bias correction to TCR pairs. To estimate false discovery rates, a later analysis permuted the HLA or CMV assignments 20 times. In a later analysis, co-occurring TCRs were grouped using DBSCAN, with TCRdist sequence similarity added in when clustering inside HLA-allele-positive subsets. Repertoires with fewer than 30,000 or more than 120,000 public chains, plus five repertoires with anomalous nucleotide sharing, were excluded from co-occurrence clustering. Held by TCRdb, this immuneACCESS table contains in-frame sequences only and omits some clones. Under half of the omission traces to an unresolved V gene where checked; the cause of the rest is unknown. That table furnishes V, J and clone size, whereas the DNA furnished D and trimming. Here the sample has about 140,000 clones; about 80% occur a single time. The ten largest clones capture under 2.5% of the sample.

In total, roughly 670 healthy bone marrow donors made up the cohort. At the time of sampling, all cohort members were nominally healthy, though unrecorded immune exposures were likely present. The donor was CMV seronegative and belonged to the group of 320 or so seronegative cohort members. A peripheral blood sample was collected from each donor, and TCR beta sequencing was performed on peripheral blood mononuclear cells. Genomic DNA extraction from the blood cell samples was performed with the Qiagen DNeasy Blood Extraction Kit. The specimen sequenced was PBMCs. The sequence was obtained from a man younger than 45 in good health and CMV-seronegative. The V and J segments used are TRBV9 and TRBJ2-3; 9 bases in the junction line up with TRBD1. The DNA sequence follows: TGTGCCAGCAGCGTAGGTGACAGGGGGTTGTCAGATACGCAGTATTTT. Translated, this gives CASSVGDRGLSDTQYF.